This is a list of T cell receptor beta chains from one sample in a study of a mutant IDH1 vaccine in newly diagnosed glioma. The method was immunoSEQ multiplex PCR; TCRdb's version includes in-frame clones alone and lacks a portion of them. The data show about 20,000 clones, more than 75% seen once. Their specific antigens are unknown. The sample was PBMCs, taken from a glioma patient whose treatment included an IDH1 peptide vaccine. These receptors were taken from a young man with glioma. The CDR3 runs from the conserved cysteine through the conserved F or W. Each record gives: clone size, J gene, D gene, V gene, CDR3 DNA, CDR3 protein. D genes are given only for firm matches. A clone size is listed for some rows: how often the clone was seen (once, few, many), or a class if it is expanded.

clone_size: NA
j_call: TRBJ1-3
d_call: NA
v_call: TRBV6-1
cdr3_nt: TGTGCCAGCAGTGAGTTAACGGCTGGAAACACCATATATTTT
cdr3_aa: CASSELTAGNTIYF

clone_size: NA
j_call: TRBJ2-7
d_call: NA
v_call: TRBV5-5
cdr3_nt: TGTGCCAGCAGCTTCGGCACAGATCCCCCCTACGAGCAGTACTTC
cdr3_aa: CASSFGTDPPYEQYF

clone_size: few
j_call: TRBJ1-1
d_call: NA
v_call: TRBV20-1
cdr3_nt: TGCAGTGCTGGGAACACTGAAGCTTTCTTT
cdr3_aa: CSAGNTEAFF

clone_size: NA
j_call: TRBJ2-7
d_call: TRBD1
v_call: TRBV6-6
cdr3_nt: TGTGCCAGCAGTTTACTGGGACAGGCGATATACGAGCAGTACTTC
cdr3_aa: CASSLLGQAIYEQYF

clone_size: few
j_call: TRBJ1-5
d_call: NA
v_call: TRBV4-1
cdr3_nt: TGCGCCAGCAGCCCAGGAGCGGGCAATCAGCCCCAGCATTTT
cdr3_aa: CASSPGAGNQPQHF

clone_size: NA
j_call: TRBJ2-2
d_call: NA
v_call: TRBV6-1
cdr3_nt: TGTGCCAGCAGTGAACACAGGAACACCGGGGAGCTGTTTTTT
cdr3_aa: CASSEHRNTGELFF

clone_size: NA
j_call: TRBJ1-2
d_call: TRBD1
v_call: TRBV18
cdr3_nt: TGTGCCAGCTCACCTACGACAGGGATTAACTATGGCTACACCTTC
cdr3_aa: CASSPTTGINYGYTF

clone_size: NA
j_call: TRBJ1-1
d_call: NA
v_call: TRBV7-9
cdr3_nt: TGTGCCAGCAGCTTATTACTTATTACGAACACTGAAGCTTTCTTT
cdr3_aa: CASSLLLITNTEAFF

clone_size: NA
j_call: TRBJ1-1
d_call: NA
v_call: TRBV5-1
cdr3_nt: TGCGCCAGCAGCTTTCAGGGTGAGGGCACTGAAGCTTTCTTT
cdr3_aa: CASSFQGEGTEAFF

clone_size: NA
j_call: TRBJ2-3
d_call: TRBD1
v_call: TRBV19
cdr3_nt: TGTGCCAGTAGTATGAGGGGGCGTGGCACAGATACGCAGTATTTT
cdr3_aa: CASSMRGRGTDTQYF

clone_size: NA
j_call: TRBJ2-2
d_call: NA
v_call: TRBV25-1
cdr3_nt: TGTGCCAGCAGTGAGGGGGGCAGGGGTCGAACCGGGGAGCTGTTTTTT
cdr3_aa: CASSEGGRGRTGELFF

clone_size: NA
j_call: TRBJ1-1
d_call: TRBD1
v_call: TRBV9
cdr3_nt: TGTGCCAGCAGCCCCAGGACAGGGCCTGAAGCTTTCTTT
cdr3_aa: CASSPRTGPEAFF

clone_size: NA
j_call: TRBJ2-1
d_call: NA
v_call: TRBV10-2
cdr3_nt: TGCGCCAGCAGTGCTTCAGGGTTAGGCAATGAGCAGTTCTTC
cdr3_aa: CASSASGLGNEQFF

clone_size: NA
j_call: TRBJ2-7
d_call: TRBD1
v_call: TRBV18
cdr3_nt: TGTGCCAGCTCACCAGACAGGGGCGGCGAGCAGTACTTC
cdr3_aa: CASSPDRGGEQYF

clone_size: NA
j_call: TRBJ1-5
d_call: TRBD1
v_call: TRBV27
cdr3_nt: TGTGCCAGCAGTCCCGGGACAGGGATCAACAATCAGCCCCAGCATTTT
cdr3_aa: CASSPGTGINNQPQHF

clone_size: NA
j_call: TRBJ2-3
d_call: TRBD1
v_call: TRBV9
cdr3_nt: TGTGCCAGCAGCGTAGGGACAGGGGAAGGAACAGATACGCAGTATTTT
cdr3_aa: CASSVGTGEGTDTQYF

clone_size: NA
j_call: TRBJ2-7
d_call: TRBD2
v_call: TRBV5-6
cdr3_nt: TGTGCCAGCAGCCCGACTAGCAGGACGGATGAGCAGTACTTC
cdr3_aa: CASSPTSRTDEQYF

clone_size: once
j_call: TRBJ2-3
d_call: NA
v_call: TRBV18
cdr3_nt: TGTGCCAGCTCTCAAAAGAGGACGGATTCGAGGACGCAGTATTTT
cdr3_aa: CASSQKRTDSRTQYF

clone_size: NA
j_call: TRBJ2-7
d_call: TRBD1
v_call: TRBV6-5
cdr3_nt: TGTGCCAGCAGTTATGAGTCCCCGACAGGGCCAGGGGAGCAGTACTTC
cdr3_aa: CASSYESPTGPGEQYF

clone_size: NA
j_call: TRBJ2-4
d_call: NA
v_call: TRBV18
cdr3_nt: TGTGCCAGCTCACAGGCCCTAGCCAAAAACATTCAGTACTTC
cdr3_aa: CASSQALAKNIQYF

clone_size: NA
j_call: TRBJ2-7
d_call: TRBD1
v_call: TRBV18
cdr3_nt: TGTGCCAGCTCACCATCAGCCGGTAGGGACAGGTTTCTCTACGAGCAGTACTTC
cdr3_aa: CASSPSAGRDRFLYEQYF

clone_size: NA
j_call: TRBJ1-1
d_call: NA
v_call: TRBV14
cdr3_nt: TGTGCCAGCAGCTTCCCGAACACTGAAGCTTTCTTT
cdr3_aa: CASSFPNTEAFF

clone_size: NA
j_call: TRBJ1-4
d_call: NA
v_call: TRBV10-2
cdr3_nt: TGCGCCAGCAGTGCAATAGATCCAGGGATAACTAATGAAAAACTGTTTTTT
cdr3_aa: CASSAIDPGITNEKLFF

clone_size: once
j_call: TRBJ2-7
d_call: NA
v_call: TRBV2
cdr3_nt: TGTGCCAGCCTTCCCGGGGGTGAGAGGGCCGGCCGCGAGCAGTACTTC
cdr3_aa: CASLPGGERAGREQYF

clone_size: NA
j_call: TRBJ1-4
d_call: NA
v_call: TRBV11-1
cdr3_nt: TGTGCCAGCAGCTTAGAGGACATCGGGGAAAAACTGTTTTTT
cdr3_aa: CASSLEDIGEKLFF

clone_size: NA
j_call: TRBJ1-5
d_call: NA
v_call: TRBV6-5
cdr3_nt: TGTGCCAGCAGTTACTCACAGGGTAGCAATCAGCCCCAGCATTTT
cdr3_aa: CASSYSQGSNQPQHF

clone_size: NA
j_call: TRBJ1-1
d_call: NA
v_call: TRBV7-9
cdr3_nt: TGTGCCAGCAGCTTTAGATCTGGGCGGGGGGACACTGAAGCTTTCTTT
cdr3_aa: CASSFRSGRGDTEAFF

clone_size: NA
j_call: TRBJ1-1
d_call: TRBD1
v_call: TRBV5-1
cdr3_nt: TGCGCCAGCAGCCCGACGACAGGGGGTGTTACTGAAGCTTTCTTT
cdr3_aa: CASSPTTGGVTEAFF

clone_size: NA
j_call: TRBJ2-7
d_call: NA
v_call: TRBV7-6
cdr3_nt: TGTGCCAGCAGCTTTTCGCAGGGTTACGAGCAGTACTTC
cdr3_aa: CASSFSQGYEQYF

clone_size: NA
j_call: TRBJ1-2
d_call: NA
v_call: TRBV9
cdr3_nt: TGTGCCAGCAGCGTAGCTACGGGTAGGGGCAGCAATGGCTACACCTTC
cdr3_aa: CASSVATGRGSNGYTF

clone_size: NA
j_call: TRBJ2-7
d_call: TRBD2
v_call: TRBV7-2
cdr3_nt: TGTGCCAGCAGGCTAGCGGGAGTTACCCGAAACCTGAACGAGCAGTACTTC
cdr3_aa: CASRLAGVTRNLNEQYF

clone_size: NA
j_call: TRBJ1-4
d_call: NA
v_call: TRBV27
cdr3_nt: TGTGCCAGCCGCTCGACTGGGGGCGCGAAAAAACTGTTTTTT
cdr3_aa: CASRSTGGAKKLFF

clone_size: NA
j_call: TRBJ2-3
d_call: TRBD2
v_call: TRBV5-1
cdr3_nt: TGCGCCAGCAGCTTAGGAGCGGGAGGCACAGATACGCAGTATTTT
cdr3_aa: CASSLGAGGTDTQYF

clone_size: NA
j_call: TRBJ2-3
d_call: TRBD1
v_call: TRBV4-1
cdr3_nt: TGCGCCAGCAGCTCTTGGACAGGGGGTCCCACAGATACGCAGTATTTT
cdr3_aa: CASSSWTGGPTDTQYF

clone_size: NA
j_call: TRBJ1-4
d_call: NA
v_call: TRBV25-1
cdr3_nt: TGTGCCAGCATGGGGTCGGCCGGCGAAAAACTGTTTTTT
cdr3_aa: CASMGSAGEKLFF

clone_size: few
j_call: TRBJ2-3
d_call: NA
v_call: TRBV4-2
cdr3_nt: TGTGCCAGCAGCCAAGGGGGGGCTAAAGATACGCAGTATTTT
cdr3_aa: CASSQGGAKDTQYF

clone_size: NA
j_call: TRBJ2-7
d_call: TRBD2
v_call: TRBV7-9
cdr3_nt: TGTGCCAGCAGCACAACCAGGACTAGAAGCCTTTACTCCTACGAGCAGTACTTC
cdr3_aa: CASSTTRTRSLYSYEQYF

clone_size: NA
j_call: TRBJ2-2
d_call: NA
v_call: TRBV6-5
cdr3_nt: TGTGCCAGCATCCTATGGGATACCGGGGAGCTGTTTTTT
cdr3_aa: CASILWDTGELFF

clone_size: NA
j_call: TRBJ2-5
d_call: NA
v_call: TRBV5-5
cdr3_nt: TGTGCCAGCAGCTTTGGAGTGCAAGAGACCCAGTACTTC
cdr3_aa: CASSFGVQETQYF

clone_size: NA
j_call: TRBJ1-4
d_call: NA
v_call: TRBV4-1
cdr3_nt: TGCGCCAGCAGCCTAGACAGCCTGGCTGAAAAACTGTTTTTT
cdr3_aa: CASSLDSLAEKLFF

clone_size: NA
j_call: TRBJ2-3
d_call: NA
v_call: TRBV9
cdr3_nt: TGTGCCAGCAGCCCTAGCACAGATACGCAGTATTTT
cdr3_aa: CASSPSTDTQYF

clone_size: NA
j_call: TRBJ2-5
d_call: NA
v_call: TRBV5-1
cdr3_nt: TGCGCCAGCAGCTCCCGTCAGACGGGCGTGGAGACCCAGTACTTC
cdr3_aa: CASSSRQTGVETQYF

clone_size: NA
j_call: TRBJ1-2
d_call: NA
v_call: TRBV6-1
cdr3_nt: TGTGCCACCCTACAAGTTTCGGGGGCGGGGGGCTACACCTTC
cdr3_aa: CATLQVSGAGGYTF

clone_size: once
j_call: TRBJ1-1
d_call: NA
v_call: TRBV5-1
cdr3_nt: TGCGCCAGCAGCTTGGGACAGGACTCCAACACTGAAGCTTTCTTT
cdr3_aa: CASSLGQDSNTEAFF

clone_size: NA
j_call: TRBJ1-1
d_call: NA
v_call: TRBV18
cdr3_nt: TGTGCCAGCTCACCCCGTCAGGGGTTGGAAGCTTTCTTT
cdr3_aa: CASSPRQGLEAFF

clone_size: NA
j_call: TRBJ1-2
d_call: NA
v_call: TRBV6-1
cdr3_nt: TGTGCCAGCAGGAATAACTATGGCTACACCTTC
cdr3_aa: CASRNNYGYTF